This is a list of T cell receptor beta chains from one sample in a study of shared clonotypes between healthy human individuals. Sequencing used immunoSEQ multiplex PCR; TCRdb keeps in-frame clones, though not all of them. The sample lists approximately 740,000 clones; under 80% were seen once. Sequencing was done on a sample of memory CD4+ T cells sorted from blood. The receptor set was obtained from a woman aged 25 to 45 in good health. Both conserved end residues are part of each CDR3. D genes are given only for firm matches. Expanded clones are given a class, and other clones once, few, many or no size at all.

TRBD1	TRBJ1-4	TRBV2	14	.	CASSSGTAGEKLFF	TGTGCCAGCAGTTCCGGGACAGCTGGCGAAAAACTGTTTTTT
.	TRBJ1-5	TRBV21-1	16	.	CASSSRTGRPNQPQHF	TGTGCCAGCAGCTCCAGGACAGGGCGTCCCAATCAGCCCCAGCATTTT
TRBD1	TRBJ1-5	TRBV6-6	14	.	CASRPGQGFQPQHF	TGTGCCAGCAGGCCGGGACAGGGCTTTCAGCCCCAGCATTTT
.	TRBJ1-1	TRBV27	15	.	CASSPGTYKNTEAFF	TGTGCCAGCAGTCCCGGGACATACAAGAACACTGAAGCTTTCTTT
TRBD2	TRBJ2-6	TRBV15	18	.	CATSPREVVGSGANVLTF	TGTGCCACCAGCCCCCGGGAGGTAGTAGGATCTGGGGCCAACGTCCTGACTTTC
.	TRBJ1-6	TRBV7-6	15	.	CASSLEEDRLPRIHF	TGTGCCAGCAGCTTAGAGGAGGACAGACTTCCTAGAATCCACTTT
.	TRBJ2-5	TRBV5-5	13	few	CASSLAIWETQYF	TGTGCCAGCAGCTTGGCGATCTGGGAGACCCAGTACTTC
.	TRBJ2-2	TRBV9	15	.	CASSEGQSNTGELFF	TGTGCCAGCAGCGAAGGACAGTCGAACACCGGGGAGCTGTTTTTT
.	TRBJ2-7	TRBV23-1	13	few	CASSRWTVYEQYF	TGCGCCAGCAGTCGTTGGACAGTCTACGAGCAGTACTTC
.	TRBJ2-2	TRBV5-1	14	.	CASIGSVNTGELFF	TGCGCCAGCATTGGCAGCGTGAACACCGGGGAGCTGTTTTTT
TRBD2	TRBJ2-5	TRBV9	16	.	CASSVSPLAGKETQYF	TGTGCCAGCAGCGTATCCCCCCTAGCGGGAAAAGAGACCCAGTACTTC
TRBD1	TRBJ1-2	TRBV6-1	14	.	CASSELTGNYGYTF	TGTGCCAGCAGTGAACTGACAGGGAACTATGGCTACACCTTC
.	TRBJ2-5	TRBV15	12	.	CATSGGWETQYF	TGTGCCACCTCTGGGGGCTGGGAGACCCAGTACTTC
.	TRBJ1-1	TRBV27	12	.	CASSTGLAPLFF	TGTGCCAGCAGTACAGGCTTAGCCCCTCTTTTTTTT